A selection of T cell receptor beta chains follows, all from one sample in a study of blood T cell repertoires in COVID-19. Clones were read by immunoSEQ multiplex PCR, and TCRdb kept only the in-frame ones, dropping some. Among roughly 250,000 clones, 87% were seen once, and the ten largest hold about 6%. The sample comprised PBMCs or T cells enriched from blood (not recorded which). Receptors were obtained from a woman in her 30s with acute COVID-19. The CDR3 runs from the conserved cysteine through the conserved F or W. Fields, in order: V gene, clone size, D gene, J gene, CDR3 DNA, CDR3 protein. A D gene is named only where the DNA matches it firmly. Size is omitted from some rows. Given values are once, few, many or a class for expanded clones.

TRBV27	NA	NA	TRBJ2-3	TGTGCCAGCAGTTTAAGTAGGGGGGAGGGCCTTCGCACAGATACGCAGTATTTT	CASSLSRGEGLRTDTQYF
TRBV30	once	TRBD1	TRBJ1-1	TGTGCCTGGGGGAGACAGGGGGTTGAAGCTTTCTTT	CAWGRQGVEAFF
TRBV2	few	NA	TRBJ2-7	TGTGCCAGCAGTGATTTGGCTTACGAGCAGTACTTC	CASSDLAYEQYF
TRBV20-1	few	TRBD2	TRBJ2-1	TGCAGTGCTAGTCGGACTAGCGGAGCTTACAATGAGCAGTTCTTC	CSASRTSGAYNEQFF
TRBV9	NA	NA	TRBJ1-6	TGTGCCAGCAGCGTAGAAGGCTGGGCAGGAAATAATTCACCCCTCCACTTT	CASSVEGWAGNNSPLHF
TRBV7-9	NA	TRBD2	TRBJ2-3	TGTGCCAGCAGCTTAGCGGGAGGGCCGCCAGATACGCAGTATTTT	CASSLAGGPPDTQYF
TRBV6-4	NA	NA	TRBJ2-3	TGTGCCAGCAGTGACGGGCAGGGGAGATTTTCTACAGATACGCAGTATTTT	CASSDGQGRFSTDTQYF
TRBV7-9	NA	TRBD1	TRBJ2-1	TGTGCCAGCAGCTTAGCCCCAACGTGGCGACAGGGGAATAACAATGAGCAGTTCTTC	CASSLAPTWRQGNNNEQFF
TRBV5-1	NA	TRBD1	TRBJ1-1	TGCGCCAGCAGGTCAACCTCGGACAGGGTTAACACTGAAGCTTTCTTT	CASRSTSDRVNTEAFF
TRBV7-6	NA	NA	TRBJ1-5	TGTGCCAGCAGCTTAAACACAGGGAGCAATCAGCCCCAGCATTTT	CASSLNTGSNQPQHF
TRBV4-1	NA	TRBD2	TRBJ2-7	TGCGCCAGCAGCCAAGTTCCAGCGGGAGAAGAGCAGTACTTC	CASSQVPAGEEQYF
TRBV19	NA	NA	TRBJ1-1	TGTGCCAGTAGTATAAAGGGGTCCGTTGGGGGAGGCACTGAAGCTTTCTTT	CASSIKGSVGGGTEAFF
TRBV10-3	NA	NA	TRBJ2-5	TGTGCCATCAGTGAGTCTCAGGGATCAGACCAAAAGTACTTC	CAISESQGSDQKYF
TRBV24-1	NA	TRBD2	TRBJ2-2	TGTGCCACCAGTGACTCGGGGGGTGAGGCCGGGGAGCTGTTTTTT	CATSDSGGEAGELFF
TRBV6-5	NA	NA	TRBJ1-2	TGTGCCAGCAGCCTCCAAGGGGAGGGGGGCTACACCTTC	CASSLQGEGGYTF
TRBV27	NA	TRBD2	TRBJ2-5	TGTGCCAGCAGTTTAGTCGGGCTAGCGGGAGGGAGACAAGAGACCCAGTACTTC	CASSLVGLAGGRQETQYF
TRBV28	NA	NA	TRBJ1-2	TGTGCCAGCAGTTTGGGAGGGTCCCGTAACTATGGCTACACCTTC	CASSLGGSRNYGYTF
TRBV19	once	NA	TRBJ2-7	TGTGCCACTCAGGTGAGCTCCTACGAGCAGTACTTC	CATQVSSYEQYF
TRBV6-5	NA	NA	TRBJ2-2	TGTGCCAGCAACGAAGGAGCCGGGAACACCGGGGAGCTGTTTTTT	CASNEGAGNTGELFF
TRBV4-2	few	TRBD1	TRBJ2-3	TGTGCCAGCACTCAAAGACAGGGTGATGGCACAGATACGCAGTATTTT	CASTQRQGDGTDTQYF
TRBV12-3/TRBV12-4	once	NA	TRBJ2-7	TGTGCCAGCAGTTCGGGAGACTACGAGCAGTACTTC	CASSSGDYEQYF
TRBV7-2	NA	TRBD2	TRBJ2-1	TGTGCCAGCAGCTTGGCTGGGACTAGCGGGCAGAGCTCCTACAATGAGCAGTTCTTC	CASSLAGTSGQSSYNEQFF
TRBV2	NA	TRBD1	TRBJ2-2	TGTGCCAGCAGGGGACAGAGCAACACCGGGGAGCTGTTTTTT	CASRGQSNTGELFF
TRBV20-1	once	TRBD2	TRBJ2-7	TGCAGTGCTAGTGGGCTAGCGGAGGCCTACGAGCAGTACTTC	CSASGLAEAYEQYF
TRBV29-1	NA	NA	TRBJ1-1	TGCAGCGTTGAAGCAACGCCCTGGGGCGGAAACCAGGGGAACACTGAAGCTTTCTTT	CSVEATPWGGNQGNTEAFF
TRBV5-1	NA	NA	TRBJ2-5	TGCGCCAGCAGCAGGGGGGAGACCCAGTACTTC	CASSRGETQYF
TRBV28	NA	TRBD1	TRBJ1-2	TGTGCCAGCAGCCCCACAGGGGTCTATGGCTACACCTTC	CASSPTGVYGYTF
TRBV9	NA	TRBD1	TRBJ1-3	TGTGCCAGCAGCGTGGGGGACAGGGGGTCTGGAAACACCATATATTTT	CASSVGDRGSGNTIYF
TRBV7-9	NA	NA	TRBJ2-7	TGTGCCAGCAGCCCCCGGCGAGAGACTACCACATACGAGCAGTACTTC	CASSPRRETTTYEQYF
TRBV11-2	NA	TRBD1	TRBJ2-4	TGTGCCAGCAGCCGGCAGGACAGGCTAGCCAAAAACATTCAGTACTTC	CASSRQDRLAKNIQYF
TRBV7-7	NA	NA	TRBJ2-7	TGTGCTAGCAGCCCAATGCCCGGGAACTCCTACGAGCAGTACTTC	CASSPMPGNSYEQYF
TRBV15	NA	NA	TRBJ1-5	TGTGCCACCAGCTATTCCGGGGTCTATCAGCCCCAGCATTTT	CATSYSGVYQPQHF
TRBV7-2	NA	NA	TRBJ1-1	TGTGCCAGCAGCATCCAAACAGGGAACACTGAAGCTTTCTTT	CASSIQTGNTEAFF
TRBV5-1	NA	TRBD1	TRBJ1-5	TGCGCCAGCAGCTTGCAGGGGGATAGCAATCAGCCCCAGCATTTT	CASSLQGDSNQPQHF
TRBV25-1	once	TRBD2	TRBJ2-1	TGTGCCAGCAGTGAAGAGACTAGCGGGAGGATCTACAATGAGCAGTTCTTC	CASSEETSGRIYNEQFF
TRBV12-3/TRBV12-4	NA	TRBD1	TRBJ2-7	TGTGCCAGCACCCGGGACAGGGTCTACGAGCAGTACTTC	CASTRDRVYEQYF
TRBV23-1	NA	NA	TRBJ1-1	TGCGCCAGCAGTCAAACCCTACAGGGTGGCACTGAAGCTTTCTTT	CASSQTLQGGTEAFF
TRBV2	NA	NA	TRBJ1-3	TGTGCCAGCAGAGCGACAGCTGGAAACACCATATATTTT	CASRATAGNTIYF
TRBV5-1	few	NA	TRBJ2-1	TGCGCCAGCAGCTTGCTCCCTTTCCTAAGGGGGGGCGGGTTGACCTACAATGAGCAGTTCTTC	CASSLLPFLRGGGLTYNEQFF
TRBV28	NA	TRBD2	TRBJ2-3	TGTGCCAGCAGTTTAGCCCCTTCTAGCGGCCAAGGCACAGATACGCAGTATTTT	CASSLAPSSGQGTDTQYF
TRBV11-1	NA	TRBD2	TRBJ2-3	TGTGCCAGCAGGAATAGCGGGGGCACAGATACGCAGTATTTT	CASRNSGGTDTQYF
TRBV28	NA	NA	TRBJ1-2	TGTGCCAGCAGTCTAACCGACAGGAGATATGGCTACACCTTC	CASSLTDRRYGYTF
TRBV4-1	NA	NA	TRBJ1-6	TGCGCCAGCAGACAGGGATCGATTGATAATTCACCCCTCCACTTT	CASRQGSIDNSPLHF
TRBV7-3	NA	TRBD1	TRBJ2-1	TGTGCCAGCAGCTTAACGTTCGACAGGGACTCCTACAATGAGCAGTTCTTC	CASSLTFDRDSYNEQFF
TRBV2	NA	NA	TRBJ1-4	TGTGCCAGCAGGGCCCTCGGGGGGCGCGGTGAAAAACTGTTTTTT	CASRALGGRGEKLFF